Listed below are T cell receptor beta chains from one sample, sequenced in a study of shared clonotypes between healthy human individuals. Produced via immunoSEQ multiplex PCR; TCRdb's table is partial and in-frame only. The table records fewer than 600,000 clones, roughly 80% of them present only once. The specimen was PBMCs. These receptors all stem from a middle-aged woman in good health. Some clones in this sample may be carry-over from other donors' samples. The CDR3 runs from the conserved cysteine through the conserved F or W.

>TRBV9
CATTPSTAPQGYTF
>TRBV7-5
CARSPRQVHQPQHF
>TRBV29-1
CSVEEGLGTFF
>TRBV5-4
CASSLATGGSWGYTF
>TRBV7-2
CASSYIAYEQYF
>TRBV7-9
CATPRTGNTGELFF
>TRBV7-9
CASIGKDRDNEQFF
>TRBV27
CASSLGRPGSGNTIYF
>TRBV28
CASTPGQGLEEQYF
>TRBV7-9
CASSSGLAYAYEQYF
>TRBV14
CASSSSGGTYEQYF
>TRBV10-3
CAISPSGNTDTQYF
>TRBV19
CASTPGTGWADTQYF
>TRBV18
CASSPSYLQFF
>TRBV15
CATSRPSGLAGDSGANVLTF
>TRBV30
CAWSKTSGPPLGGAANTDTQYF
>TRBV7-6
CASRRRAGGTQYF
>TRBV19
CASSILRGELFF
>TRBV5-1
CASSLREGSYEQYF
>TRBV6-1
CASSEIGATGELFF
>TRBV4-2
CASSPEGGPTGGVRNGYTF
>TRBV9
CASSVAGLAGVHEQYF
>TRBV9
CASSVGAGAYSGNTIYF
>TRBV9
CASSGSGTRIETQYF
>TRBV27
CASRLTGPTNTGELFF
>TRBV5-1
CASSQTSSNYEQYF
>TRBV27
CASSDTGFTDTQYF
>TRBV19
CASSIASNSNQPQHF
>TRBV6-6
CASTVRQAMNTEAFF
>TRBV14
CASSQDLALDTQYF
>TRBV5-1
CASRPGQGSYEQYF
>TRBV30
CAWMDRGNEKLFF
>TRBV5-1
CASSLEAGLDGYTF
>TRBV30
CAWSPAANTEAFF
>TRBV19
CASSIGRGYTEAFF
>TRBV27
CASSLSWALSYNEQFF
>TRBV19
CASSRGGQIYEQYF
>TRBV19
CASSSTGLAGGSEQFF
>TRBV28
CATNRGLHYEQYF
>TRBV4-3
CASSQGILGGAPYEQYF
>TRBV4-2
CASSQVRQGADNSPLHF
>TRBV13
CASSLDSGRNNEQFF
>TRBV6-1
CASSEGGGAVPPQHF
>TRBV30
CAWSVNSYGYTF
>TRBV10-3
CAISESGTGDEKLFF
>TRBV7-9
CASSLNRGEETQYF
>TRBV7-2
CASSWRGTSGRYEQYF
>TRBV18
CASSPPGWNGYTF
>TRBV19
CASSSRALLSGANVLTF
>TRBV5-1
CASSVRTSGENNEQFF
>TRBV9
CASSVEASNYGYTF